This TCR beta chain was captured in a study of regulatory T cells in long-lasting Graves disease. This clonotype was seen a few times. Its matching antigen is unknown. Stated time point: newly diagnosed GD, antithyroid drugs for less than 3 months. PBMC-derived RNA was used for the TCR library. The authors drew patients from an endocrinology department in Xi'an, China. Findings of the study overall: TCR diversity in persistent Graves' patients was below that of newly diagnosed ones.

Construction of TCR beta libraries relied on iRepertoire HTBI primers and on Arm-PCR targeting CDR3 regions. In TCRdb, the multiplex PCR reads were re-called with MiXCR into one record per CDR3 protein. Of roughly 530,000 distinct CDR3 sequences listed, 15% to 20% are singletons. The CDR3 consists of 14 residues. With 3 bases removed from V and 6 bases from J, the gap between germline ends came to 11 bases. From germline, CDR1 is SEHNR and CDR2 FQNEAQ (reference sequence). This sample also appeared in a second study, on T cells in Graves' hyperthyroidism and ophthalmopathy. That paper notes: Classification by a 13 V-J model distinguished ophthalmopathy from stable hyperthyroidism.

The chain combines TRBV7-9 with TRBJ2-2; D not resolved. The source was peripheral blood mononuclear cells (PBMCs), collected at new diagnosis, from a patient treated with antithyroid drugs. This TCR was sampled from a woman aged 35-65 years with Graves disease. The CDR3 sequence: CASSFGFSPGELFF. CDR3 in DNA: TGTGCCAGCAGCTTTGGTTTTTCTCCCGGGGAGCTGTTTTTT.